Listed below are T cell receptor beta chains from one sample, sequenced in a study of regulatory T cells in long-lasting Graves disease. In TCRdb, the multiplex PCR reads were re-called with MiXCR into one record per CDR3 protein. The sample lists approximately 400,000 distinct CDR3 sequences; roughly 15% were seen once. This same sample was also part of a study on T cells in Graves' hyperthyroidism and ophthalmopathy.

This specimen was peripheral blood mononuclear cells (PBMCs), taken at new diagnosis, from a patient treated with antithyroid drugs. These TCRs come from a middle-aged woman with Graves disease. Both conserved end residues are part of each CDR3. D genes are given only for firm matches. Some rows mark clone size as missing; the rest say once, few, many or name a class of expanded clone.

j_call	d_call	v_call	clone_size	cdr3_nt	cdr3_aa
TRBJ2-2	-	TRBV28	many	TGTGCCAGCAGTATTAGGGCCGGGGAGCTGTTTTTT	CASSIRAGELFF
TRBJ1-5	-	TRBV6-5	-	TGTGCCAGCAATTACGACAGGAAAAGCAATCAGCCCCAGCATTTT	CASNYDRKSNQPQHF
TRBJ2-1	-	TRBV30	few	TGTGCCTGGAGTGTGCTGCTAGGGGGGATCGCGGGTGAGCAGTTCTTC	CAWSVLLGGIAGEQFF
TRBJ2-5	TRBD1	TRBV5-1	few	TGCGCCAGCAGCCGAGGACAGGGTAAAACAAAGACCCAGTACTTC	CASSRGQGKTKTQYF
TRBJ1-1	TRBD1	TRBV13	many	TGTGCCAGCAGCGCCGGGACAGGGGGCGAATATACTGAAGCTTTCTTT	CASSAGTGGEYTEAFF
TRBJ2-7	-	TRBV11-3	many	TGTGCCAGCAGCTTAGATATTGCGGGATCCGGGGACGAGCAGTACTTC	CASSLDIAGSGDEQYF
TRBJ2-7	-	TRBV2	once	TGTGCCAGCAGTGTTTGGGAGCAGTACTTC	CASSVWEQYF
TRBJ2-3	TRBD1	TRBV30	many	TGTGCCTGGAGTGTGGCGACAGGGGGAAGCACAGATACGCAGTATTTT	CAWSVATGGSTDTQYF
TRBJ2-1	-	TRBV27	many	TGTGCCAGCATGGATTTGGATGAGCAGTTCTTC	CASMDLDEQFF
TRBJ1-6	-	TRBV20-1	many	TGCAGTGCTAGCCGGTCCGGGGGTAATTCACCCCTCCACTTT	CSASRSGGNSPLHF
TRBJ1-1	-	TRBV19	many	TGTGCCAGTAGTATAGTCCTCTGGACACATACTACAATTGAAGCTTTCTTT	CASSIVLWTHTTIEAFF
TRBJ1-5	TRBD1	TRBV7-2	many	TGTGCCAGCAGCCACGGGAGGGGACAGGGGCGTCAGCCCCAGCATTTT	CASSHGRGQGRQPQHF
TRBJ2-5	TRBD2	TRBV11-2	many	TGTGCCAGCAGCTCTCGACTAGCGGGAGCCGAGACCCAGTACTTC	CASSSRLAGAETQYF
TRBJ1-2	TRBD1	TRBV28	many	TGTGCCAGCATCCCATCAGGCGGGACAGGGAATGATGGCTACACCTTC	CASIPSGGTGNDGYTF
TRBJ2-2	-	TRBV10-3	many	TGTGCCATCACTCCGAACACCGGGGAGCTGTTTTTT	CAITPNTGELFF
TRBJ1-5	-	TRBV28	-	TGTGCCAGCAGTATCTCCTTTGATGACAGCAATAGCAATCAGCCCCAGCATTTT	CASSISFDDSNSNQPQHF
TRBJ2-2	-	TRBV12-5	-	TGTGCTAGTGGTTCCTCCCAAGGGAAGCTTAACACCGGGGAGCTGTTTTTT	CASGSSQGKLNTGELFF
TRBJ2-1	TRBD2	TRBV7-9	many	TGTGCCAGCAGCCGACCGGGACTAGCGAATAATGAGCAGTTCTTC	CASSRPGLANNEQFF
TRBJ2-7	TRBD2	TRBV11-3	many	TGTGCCAGCAGCTTAGTGGGACTAGCGGGAAACTACGAGCAGTACTTC	CASSLVGLAGNYEQYF
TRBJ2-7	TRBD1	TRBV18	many	TGTGCCAGCTCACCTACGACAGGGTTCTACGAGCAGTACTTC	CASSPTTGFYEQYF
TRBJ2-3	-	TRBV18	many	TGTGCCAGCTCACCAGGGGCGGGAAGCGTTGTGACAGATACGCAGTATTTT	CASSPGAGSVVTDTQYF
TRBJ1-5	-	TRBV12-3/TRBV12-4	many	TGTGCCAGCAGTTTGGGGGGGGGAGGTGGCAATCAGCCCCAGCATTTT	CASSLGGGGGNQPQHF
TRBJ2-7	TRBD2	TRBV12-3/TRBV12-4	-	TGTGCCAGCAGTTTAACCAAGCGGGGACTAGCGGGGGGTACCCACGAGCAGTACTTC	CASSLTKRGLAGGTHEQYF
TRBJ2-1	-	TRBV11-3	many	TGTGCCAGCAGCTTTTCCAGGGGCGGGAGAACTAATGAGCAGTTCTTC	CASSFSRGGRTNEQFF
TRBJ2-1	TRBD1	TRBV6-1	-	TGTGCCAGCAGCCGGACAGGGTTAGGGTCCTACAATGAGCAGTTCTTC	CASSRTGLGSYNEQFF
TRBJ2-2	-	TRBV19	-	TGTGCCAGTAGCCTAATACCGAGTAGCGGGAACACCGGGGAGCTGTTTTTT	CASSLIPSSGNTGELFF
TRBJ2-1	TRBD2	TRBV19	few	TGTGCCAGTAGTACCAGAATCACTAGCGGTTCGTCCAATGAGCAGTTCTTC	CASSTRITSGSSNEQFF
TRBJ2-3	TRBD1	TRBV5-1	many	TGCGCCAGCAGCTTACAGGGGGCAACCTCAGGCACAGATACGCAGTATTTT	CASSLQGATSGTDTQYF
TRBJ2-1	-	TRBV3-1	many	TGTGCCAGCAGCCAAGATGTCGGGGGAAGTGGTTTCAGTGAGCAGTTCTTC	CASSQDVGGSGFSEQFF
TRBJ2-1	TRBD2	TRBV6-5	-	TGTGCCAGCAGTTACACACACCCGACGGGGGGCTCCTACAATGAGCAGTTCTTC	CASSYTHPTGGSYNEQFF
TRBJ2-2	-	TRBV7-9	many	TGTGCCAGCAGCTTAGCCAACGTCGGGGAGCTGTTTTTT	CASSLANVGELFF
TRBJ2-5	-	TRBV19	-	TGTGCCAGTACACCACAATGGGAACAAGAGACCCAGTACTTC	CASTPQWEQETQYF
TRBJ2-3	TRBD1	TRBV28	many	TGTGCCAGCATGGACAGGGACATCGCAGATACGCAGTATTTT	CASMDRDIADTQYF
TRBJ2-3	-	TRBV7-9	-	TGTGCCAGCAGCTTGGGACCATCAGAGTGGTATTTT	CASSLGPSEWYF
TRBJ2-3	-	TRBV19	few	TGTGCCAGTAGTATGGGGGGTTACTCTAGCACAGATACGCAGTATTTT	CASSMGGYSSTDTQYF
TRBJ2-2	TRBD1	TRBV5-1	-	TGCGCCAGCCAGACAGGGATAGCGGGGGAGCTGTTTTTT	CASQTGIAGELFF